One and the same sample provided the 28 T cell receptor beta chains below, sequenced in a study of cytomegalovirus exposure and HLA in healthy donors. Sequencing was performed with immunoSEQ multiplex PCR; in TCRdb, only in-frame clones are kept and a portion is missing. The sample has a few hundred thousand clones; around 88% are singletons. Sequencing was performed on PBMCs. These receptors came from a young woman in good health and CMV-seronegative.

This rearrangement joins TRBV28 to TRBJ1-1; tentatively, D is TRBD1 (6 bases). CDR3 size: 14 residues. Trimming stripped 6 bases from V and 8 bases from J, with 19 bases between. Germline V CDR1 and CDR2: MDHEN, SYDVKM. The CDR3: CASSLLTGLEEAFF. DNA of the CDR3: TGTGCCAGCAGCCTTCTCACAGGGTTAGAAGAAGCTTTCTTT.

The rearrangement joins TRBV29-1 to TRBJ2-6; TRBD2 is a possible D gene (6 bases). The germline CDR1 and CDR2 sequences are SQVTM and ANQGSEA. CDR3 length: 14 amino acids. V was trimmed by 4 bases and J by 3 bases, leaving 10 bases between them. The CDR3 coding sequence is TGCAGCGTTGTAGGGCGGGATGGGGCCAACGTCCTGACTTTC. This gives the protein CSVVGRDGANVLTF. Complete variable domain (other parts from reference TRBV29-1 and TRBJ2-6): SAVISQKPSRDICQRGTSLTIQCQVDSQVTMMFWYRQQPGQSLTLIATANQGSEATYESGFVIDKFPISRPNLTFSTLTVSNMSPEDSSIYLCSVVGRDGANVLTFGAGSRLTVL.

This chain uses TRBV29-1 with TRBJ2-7; 9 bases are a match to TRBD1. With 6 bases clipped from V and 5 bases from J, the junction kept 5 bases outside the gene matches. The CDR3 extends over 12 amino acids. CDR1 and CDR2 (germline): SQVTM, ANQGSEA. Here the CDR3 reads CSVTQGAHEQYF. The DNA for the CDR3 is TGCAGCGTGACACAGGGGGCTCACGAGCAGTACTTC.

The chain joins TRBV4-2 to TRBJ2-2; D possibly corresponds to TRBD2 (5 bases). Between the trimmed V and J ends, which lost 4 bases and 8 bases, there was a span of 14 bases. Germline CDR1 LGHNA, CDR2 YNFKEQ. This CDR3 spans 14 amino acids. The CDR3 is CASSPRGLLGELFF. CDR3 in DNA: TGTGCCAGCAGCCCCCGGGGTCTGCTAGGGGAGCTGTTTTTT.

The chain employs TRBV2 and TRBJ2-2, with unresolved D. The germline V gene has CDR1 SNHLY and CDR2 FYNNEI. The CDR3 has 12 amino acids. Between the trimmed V and J ends, which lost 4 bases and 6 bases, there was a span of 6 bases. The CDR3 coding sequence is TGTGCCAGCAGTGGGGCTGCCGGGGAGCTGTTTTTT. The encoded protein is CASSGAAGELFF.

The chain employs TRBV5-4 and TRBJ1-1, with 8 bases matching TRBD1. The germline V gene has CDR1 SGHNT and CDR2 YYREEE (reference sequence). The CDR3 has 13 residues. The trim removed 2 bases at V and 5 bases at J, leaving 2 bases unmatched. The CDR3 DNA reads TGTGCCAGCAGCTTCAGGGGGCGGACTGAAGCTTTCTTT. Translating it yields CASSFRGRTEAFF.

The CDR3 reads CASSPLATSGYNEQFF. CDR3 DNA sequence: TGTGCCAGCTCACCACTGGCGACTAGCGGATACAATGAGCAGTTCTTC. The chain joins TRBV18 to TRBJ2-1; 9 bases are a match to TRBD2. From germline, CDR1 is KGHSH and CDR2 LQKENI. Trimming took 1 base from V and 4 from J; bases not matched to a gene: 5. This CDR3 contains 16 residues.

The chain carries TRBV9 and TRBJ2-5; tentatively, D is TRBD1 (5 bases). Germline V gives CDR1 SGDLS, CDR2 YYNGEE. The CDR3 sequence is 18 residues long. V was pared by 0 bases and J by 9 bases, with 27 bases between. The CDR3 protein is CASSVDGAAAPNKAPQYF. The CDR3 DNA reads as TGTGCCAGCAGCGTAGATGGGGCCGCGGCACCAAATAAAGCGCCCCAGTACTTC.

The chain links TRBV19 to TRBJ1-4; no clear D gene. Germline V lookup: CDR1 LNHDA, CDR2 SQIVND (reference sequence). The CDR3 sequence is 14 residues long. Deletions cut 1 base from V and 8 bases from J, with 11 bases between. The CDR3 is CASSIGSAGEKLFF. Here the CDR3 DNA reads TGTGCCAGTAGTATAGGGTCCGCAGGCGAAAAACTGTTTTTT.

V and J are TRBV5-6 and TRBJ2-3, with 10 bases identical to TRBD2. Germline V CDR1 and CDR2: SGHDT, YYEEEE. The CDR3 spans 15 residues. Losses at the gene ends were 1 base for V and 5 bases for J; bases not matched to a gene: 4. The DNA of the CDR3 is TGTGCCAGCAGCTTGTTCCTAGCGGGAGTAGATACGCAGTATTTT. Its protein product is CASSLFLAGVDTQYF. Complete variable domain (other parts from reference TRBV5-6 and TRBJ2-3): DAGVTQSPTHLIKTRGQQVTLRCSPKSGHDTVSWYQQALGQGPQFIFQYYEEEERQRGNFPDRFSGHQFPNYSSELNVNALLLGDSALYLCASSLFLAGVDTQYFGPGTRLTVL.

The chain recombines TRBV4-3 with TRBJ2-2, with 8 bases lining up with TRBD2. The CDR3 is 14 amino acids. J was trimmed by 2 bases and V by 8 bases; bases with no gene match: 4. Per germline, CDR1 LGHNA and CDR2 YSLEER. The CDR3 nucleotides are TGCGCCAGCCGGCGGGAGGACAACACCGGGGAGCTGTTTTTT. As protein: CASRREDNTGELFF.

The V and J genes are TRBV6-5 and TRBJ1-1; D is perhaps TRBD1 (5 bases). The V end lost 8 bases, the J end lost 4 bases, and 20 bases lay between the germline ends. This CDR3 comprises 15 residues. In germline, CDR1 is MNHEY, CDR2 SVGAGI. The CDR3 protein is CASGQTIGRGTEAFF. CDR3 coding DNA: TGTGCCAGCGGGCAAACTATTGGGAGGGGCACTGAAGCTTTCTTT.

The chain is built from TRBV6-6 and TRBJ2-7; TRBD1 matches at 7 bases. Germline CDR1 MNHNY, CDR2 SVGAGI (reference sequence). V lost 6 bases and J lost 7; bases outside the gene matches: 15. The CDR3 sequence is 15 residues long. CDR3 in DNA: TGTGCCAGCAGAGGACCGGGACAGACAACGTGGGAGCAGTACTTC. Protein product: CASRGPGQTTWEQYF.

The rearrangement joins TRBV19 to TRBJ1-1; D is unresolved. Trimming took 4 bases from V and 1 from J, leaving 4 bases between them. The germline V gene encodes CDR1 LNHDA and CDR2 SQIVND (reference sequence). The CDR3 runs 12 residues. This CDR3 is CASSTGNTEAFF. CDR3 coding DNA: TGTGCCAGTAGTACAGGGAACACTGAAGCTTTCTTT.

The V gene is TRBV7-2, the J gene TRBJ2-1; maybe TRBD2 (6 bases). The CDR3 covers 13 residues. Trimming shortened V by 4 bases and J by 10 bases, and 14 bases separated the two germline ends. Germline V gives CDR1 SGHTA, CDR2 FQGNSA. The CDR3 is CASSWDLVLEQFF. The DNA for the CDR3 is TGTGCCAGCAGCTGGGACTTAGTGCTAGAGCAGTTCTTC. Using reference TRBV7-2 and TRBJ2-1 for the parts outside the CDR3, the full variable domain is GAGVSQSPSNKVTEKGKDVELRCDPISGHTALYWYRQSLGQGLEFLIYFQGNSAPDKSGLPSDRFSAERTGGSVSTLTIQRTQQEDSAVYLCASSWDLVLEQFFGPGTRLTVL.

V is TRBV25-1 and J is TRBJ2-7, with D uncertain. Trimming took off 4 bases at V and 2 bases at J, with 12 bases between the two ends. From germline, CDR1 is MGHDK and CDR2 SYGVNS. The CDR3 extends over 14 amino acids. Here the CDR3 DNA reads TGTGCCAGCAGTGCTGCTACCCCCACCTACGAGCAGTACTTC. Translating gives CASSAATPTYEQYF.

This chain links TRBV30 with TRBJ1-1; D uncertain. V was clipped by 4 bases and J by 0 bases, with 6 bases between them. In germline, CDR1 is GTSNPN, CDR2 SVGIG (reference sequence). The CDR3 runs to 12 residues. CDR3: CAWTQLNTEAFF. As DNA, the CDR3 is TGTGCCTGGACACAGCTGAACACTGAAGCTTTCTTT.

V gene TRBV25-1 combines with J gene TRBJ2-5; 9 nucleotides line up with TRBD1. The CDR3 has 15 amino acids. Trimming took 6 bases from V and 5 from J; bases not matched to a gene: 10. Germline V lookup: CDR1 MGHDK, CDR2 SYGVNS. The CDR3 coding sequence is TGTGCCAGCAGGGTAACAGGGGGCCTCTGGGAGACCCAGTACTTC. Encoded protein: CASRVTGGLWETQYF. The whole variable domain, filled in from reference TRBV25-1 and TRBJ2-5, reads EADIYQTPRYLVIGTGKKITLECSQTMGHDKMYWYQQDPGMELHLIHYSYGVNSTEKGDLSSESTVSRIRTEHFPLTLESARPSHTSQYLCASRVTGGLWETQYFGPGTRLLVL.

V is TRBV29-1 and J is TRBJ2-3; D is possibly TRBD1 (5 bases). The CDR3 sequence is 15 residues long. The V end lost 3 bases, the J end lost 1 base, and 14 bases lay between the germline ends. Germline loops: CDR1 SQVTM, CDR2 ANQGSEA. The CDR3 DNA reads as TGCAGCGTTGAGAGCTGGCAGGGTGGCACAGATACGCAGTATTTT. Its protein is CSVESWQGGTDTQYF.

The chain combines TRBV4-1 with TRBJ1-5, with D hard to call. CDR1 MGHRA and CDR2 YSYEKL come from the germline V gene. Trimming removed 3 bases at V and 5 bases at J, with 23 bases between. The CDR3 consists of 18 residues. The chain's CDR3 is CASSHPLGTGRRYQPQHF. CDR3 nucleotides: TGCGCCAGCAGCCACCCCCTCGGAACGGGTCGACGGTATCAGCCCCAGCATTTT.

This chain joins TRBV12-5 and TRBJ2-3, with 11 bases matching TRBD2. This CDR3 comprises 16 residues. V shed 3 bases and J 5 bases; nucleotides not matched to a gene: 7. The germline CDR1 and CDR2 sequences are LGHNT and FRNRAP. Here the CDR3 DNA reads TGTGCTAGTGGTTTACAGAATAGCGGGAGGGAAGATACGCAGTATTTT. Protein: CASGLQNSGREDTQYF.

Only a few counts were recorded for this clone. The rearrangement joins TRBV6-1 to TRBJ1-2; D is possibly TRBD1 (6 bases). Germline CDR1 reads MNHNS; CDR2 reads SASEGT. This CDR3 spans 14 amino acids. The V end was cut by 3 bases, the J end by 5 bases, with 13 bases between. In nucleotides, the CDR3 is TGTGCCAGCAGTGACTCTGGGACACAGTATGGCTACACCTTC. Its translation: CASSDSGTQYGYTF.

The V call is TRBV6-1, the J call TRBJ1-1, with D tentatively TRBD1 (5 bases). Trimming pared 8 bases from V and 5 bases from J, leaving 15 bases between. This CDR3 is built from 13 residues. Germline V CDR1 and CDR2: MNHNS, SASEGT. Written as DNA, the CDR3 is TGTGCCAGCGGAGAACCAGGGTTTACTGAAGCTTTCTTT. Translation: CASGEPGFTEAFF.

The table lists this clone with a few counts. The chain combines TRBV5-1 with TRBJ1-2; 8 bases line up with TRBD1. This CDR3 is 17 amino acids long. V was pared by 2 bases and J by 0 bases, with 9 bases of the junction left unmatched. Germline loops: CDR1 SGHRS, CDR2 YFSETQ. The CDR3 protein is CASSFGQGALPNYGYTF. The DNA of the CDR3 is TGCGCCAGCAGCTTTGGGCAGGGGGCTCTACCTAACTATGGCTACACCTTC.

The V and J genes are TRBV7-8 and TRBJ1-5, with a weak D call TRBD1 (6 bases). The length of the CDR3 is 15 residues. Germline V CDR1 and CDR2: SGHVS, FQNEAQ. Trimming pared 1 base from V and 6 bases from J, leaving 13 bases between. CDR3 region: CASSLGRGGVQPQHF. The DNA of the CDR3 is TGTGCCAGCAGCTTAGGAAGGGGGGGCGTTCAGCCCCAGCATTTT.

The V call is TRBV25-1, the J call TRBJ1-4; D is uncertain. The V and J ends lost 5 bases and 5 bases respectively, with 6 bases between them. The CDR3 runs 12 residues. Germline V lookup: CDR1 MGHDK, CDR2 SYGVNS. CDR3 in DNA: TGTGCCAGCAGTTTCGGGAATGAAAAACTGTTTTTT. This codes for CASSFGNEKLFF.

The V gene is TRBV7-9, the J gene TRBJ2-1; the match to TRBD2 covers 13 bases. The germline V gene encodes CDR1 SEHNR and CDR2 FQNEAQ (reference sequence). CDR3 length equals 18 residues. V trimming: 5 bases; J trimming: 2 bases; junction bases outside the gene matches: 9. CDR3 nucleotides: TGTGCCAGCAGCCGGACTAGCGGGAGTGCTGGGCCCTACAATGAGCAGTTCTTC. It is translated as CASSRTSGSAGPYNEQFF.

The rearrangement uses TRBV19 and TRBJ1-2; perhaps TRBD1 as D (5 bases). The CDR3 has 12 amino acids. Germline CDR1 reads LNHDA; CDR2 reads SQIVND (reference sequence). Trimming shortened V by 3 bases and J by 8 bases, and 10 bases separated the two germline ends. The CDR3 sequence is CASSMRGGGYTF. CDR3 sequence (DNA): TGTGCCAGTAGTATGAGGGGAGGCGGCTACACCTTC.